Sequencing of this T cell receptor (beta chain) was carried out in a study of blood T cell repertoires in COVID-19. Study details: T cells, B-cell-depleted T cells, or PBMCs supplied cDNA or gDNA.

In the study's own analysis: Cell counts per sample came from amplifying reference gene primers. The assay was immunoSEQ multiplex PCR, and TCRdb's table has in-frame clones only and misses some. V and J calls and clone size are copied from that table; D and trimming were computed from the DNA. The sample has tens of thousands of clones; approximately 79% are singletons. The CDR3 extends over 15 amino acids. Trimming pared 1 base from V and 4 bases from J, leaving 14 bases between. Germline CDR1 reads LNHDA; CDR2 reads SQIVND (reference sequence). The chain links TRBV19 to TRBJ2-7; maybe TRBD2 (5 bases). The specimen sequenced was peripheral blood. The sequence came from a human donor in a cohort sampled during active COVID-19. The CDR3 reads CASSIGGRGGYEQYF. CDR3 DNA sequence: TGTGCCAGTAGTATAGGAGGCCGGGGTGGTTACGAGCAGTACTTC. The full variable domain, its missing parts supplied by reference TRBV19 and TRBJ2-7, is DGGITQSPKYLFRKEGQNVTLSCEQNLNHDAMYWYRQDPGQGLRLIYYSQIVNDFQKGDIAEGYSVSREKKESFPLTVTSAQKNPTAFYLCASSIGGRGGYEQYFGPGTRLTVT.